This TCR beta chain was identified in a study of T cells after posttransplantation cyclophosphamide. Measured with immunoSEQ multiplex PCR; TCRdb has only the in-frame clones, and not every one. Of 8,000 to 9,500 clones detected, about 90% appear once; the ten largest clones hold approximately 1.3%. About this clone itself: Its antigen is still unknown.

Study conclusions and caveats: TRB clonality was highly associated with recipient CMV seropositivity and reactivation. Blood and skin or GI T cell repertoires showed limited TRB overlap. Donor-recipient repertoire similarity was low at 1-2 months, rising over year one.

A marrow graft followed busulfan-fludarabine conditioning, with cyclophosphamide on days +3 and +4. V gave up 7 bases and J gave up 6 bases; unmatched junction bases: 10. This CDR3 spans 14 amino acids. Germline CDR1 reads MNHNY; CDR2 reads SVGAGI (reference sequence). Sequences were derived from CD4+ T cells sorted from blood, sampled 1404 days after allogeneic stem cell transplant with posttransplant cyclophosphamide. The clonotype was recovered from a female patient aged 45-60 years who received an allogeneic stem cell transplant from a related donor, was CMV-positive, and had no GVHD. A share of the T cells may be of graft donor origin. This chain connects TRBV6-6 to TRBJ1-2; the match to TRBD1 covers 8 bases. CDR3 bases: TGTGCCAGCATCGCAGGGGGCAAAGGGGATGGCTACACCTTC. The encoded protein is CASIAGGKGDGYTF.